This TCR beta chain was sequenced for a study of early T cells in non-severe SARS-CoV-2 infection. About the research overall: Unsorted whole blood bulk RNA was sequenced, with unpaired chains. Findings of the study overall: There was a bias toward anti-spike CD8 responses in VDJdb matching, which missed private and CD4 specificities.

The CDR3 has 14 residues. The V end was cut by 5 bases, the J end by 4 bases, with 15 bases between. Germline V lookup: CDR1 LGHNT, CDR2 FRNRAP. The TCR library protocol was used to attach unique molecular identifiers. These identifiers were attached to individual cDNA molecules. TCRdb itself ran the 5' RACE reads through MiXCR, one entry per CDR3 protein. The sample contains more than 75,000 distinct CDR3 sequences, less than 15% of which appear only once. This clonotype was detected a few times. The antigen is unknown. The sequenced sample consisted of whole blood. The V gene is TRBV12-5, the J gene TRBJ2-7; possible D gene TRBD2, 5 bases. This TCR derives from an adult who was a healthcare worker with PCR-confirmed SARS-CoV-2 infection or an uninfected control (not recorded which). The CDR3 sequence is CASGPGGRLYEQYF. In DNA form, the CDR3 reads TGTGCTAGTGGTCCAGGAGGACGCCTGTACGAGCAGTACTTC.